The clone carrying this T cell receptor (beta chain) has just a few counts. Its target is not known. These data come from a study of early T cells in non-severe SARS-CoV-2 infection. Across the study: Chains were not paired, and sequencing was done on bulk RNA from unsorted whole blood. Points from the study as a whole: Matching against VDJdb likely underestimated virus-specific expansions, favoring anti-spike CD8.

Trimming left V 2 bases short and J 1 base short, with 2 bases between. The germline V gene has CDR1 MNHNS and CDR2 SASEGT. The CDR3 covers 12 residues. MiXCR, run by TCRdb on the 5' RACE reads, gives a single entry per CDR3 protein. Found here are about 66,000 distinct CDR3 sequences, around 20% of them singletons; the top ten hold about 15%. The TCR was taken from an adult who was a healthcare worker with PCR-confirmed SARS-CoV-2 infection or an uninfected control (not recorded which). The sequencing here drew on whole blood, taken at baseline. This chain connects TRBV6-1 to TRBJ1-2; D gene uncertain. DNA of the CDR3: TGTGCCAGCAGTGAACATAACTATGGCTACACCTTC. Protein sequence: CASSEHNYGYTF.